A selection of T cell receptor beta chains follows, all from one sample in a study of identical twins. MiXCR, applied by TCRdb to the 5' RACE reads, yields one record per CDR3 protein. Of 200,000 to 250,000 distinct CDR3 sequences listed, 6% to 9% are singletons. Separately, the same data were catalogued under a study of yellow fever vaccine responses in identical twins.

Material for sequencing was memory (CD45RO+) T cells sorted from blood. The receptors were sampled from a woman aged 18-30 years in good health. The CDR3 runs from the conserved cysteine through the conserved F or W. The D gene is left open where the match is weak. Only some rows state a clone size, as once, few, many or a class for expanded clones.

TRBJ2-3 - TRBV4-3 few CASSQDQQGTDTQYF TGCGCCAGCAGCCAAGATCAGCAGGGCACAGATACGCAGTATTTT
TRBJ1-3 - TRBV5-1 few CASSDTGSGNTIYF TGCGCCAGCAGTGATACAGGTTCTGGAAACACCATATATTTT
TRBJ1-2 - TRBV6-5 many CASRDPYGYTF TGTGCCAGCAGAGACCCTTATGGCTACACCTTC
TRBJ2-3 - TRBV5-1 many CASSFLSLRGADTQYF TGCGCCAGCAGCTTTCTCTCCCTAAGGGGTGCAGATACGCAGTATTTT
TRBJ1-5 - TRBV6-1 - CASSADGGNQPQHF TGTGCCAGCAGTGCAGATGGGGGCAATCAGCCCCAGCATTTT
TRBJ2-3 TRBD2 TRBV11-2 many CASSPLALAGVLTDTQYF TGTGCCAGCAGCCCGTTAGCCCTAGCGGGAGTTCTCACAGATACGCAGTATTTT
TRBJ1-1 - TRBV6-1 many CASRPGGMNTEAFF TGTGCCAGCAGACCTGGGGGGATGAACACTGAAGCTTTCTTT
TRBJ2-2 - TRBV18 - CASSPPDRLGNTGELFF TGTGCCAGCTCACCTCCGGACAGATTGGGAAACACCGGGGAGCTGTTTTTT
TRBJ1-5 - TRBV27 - CASSLGALNSNQPQHF TGTGCCAGCAGTCTCGGGGCCCTTAATAGCAATCAGCCCCAGCATTTT
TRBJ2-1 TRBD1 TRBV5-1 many CASSAAGGRVYNEQFF TGCGCCAGCAGCGCCGCAGGGGGCAGGGTCTACAATGAGCAGTTCTTC
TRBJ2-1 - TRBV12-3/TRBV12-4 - CASSSRGNGYNEQFF TGTGCCAGCAGTTCCCGGGGTAATGGATACAATGAGCAGTTCTTC
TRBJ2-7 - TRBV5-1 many CASSHPGHEQYF TGCGCCAGCAGCCACCCGGGGCACGAGCAGTACTTC
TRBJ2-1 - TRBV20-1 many CSARDGSGDYNEQFF TGCAGTGCTAGAGATGGTAGTGGGGACTACAATGAGCAGTTCTTC
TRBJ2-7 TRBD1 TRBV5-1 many CASSFKGQGGEQYF TGCGCCAGCAGCTTTAAGGGACAGGGAGGGGAGCAGTACTTC
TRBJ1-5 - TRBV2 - CASKGQGGNQPQHF TGTGCCAGCAAGGGGCAGGGAGGGAATCAGCCCCAGCATTTT
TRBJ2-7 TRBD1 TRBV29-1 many CSVTGTGVYEQYF TGCAGCGTTACCGGGACAGGGGTCTACGAGCAGTACTTC
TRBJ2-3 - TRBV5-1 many CASSLATVTDTQYF TGCGCCAGCAGCTTGGCAACAGTCACAGATACGCAGTATTTT
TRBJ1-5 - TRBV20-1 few CSAGTLPDNQPQHF TGCAGTGCTGGGACACTACCGGATAATCAGCCCCAGCATTTT
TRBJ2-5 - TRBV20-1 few CSATDARETQYF TGCAGTGCTACTGATGCTCGAGAGACCCAGTACTTC
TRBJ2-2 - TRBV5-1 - CASSLVARVNTGELFF TGCGCCAGCAGCTTGGTCGCCAGGGTAAACACCGGGGAGCTGTTTTTT
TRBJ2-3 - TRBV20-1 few CSARVSGQPADTQYF TGCAGTGCTAGAGTGTCGGGGCAGCCGGCAGATACGCAGTATTTT
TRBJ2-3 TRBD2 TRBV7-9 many CASSFQAGGLDTQYF TGTGCCAGCAGCTTCCAAGCGGGGGGGCTAGATACGCAGTATTTT
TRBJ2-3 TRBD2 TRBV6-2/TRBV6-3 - CASSRTSDTDTQYF TGTGCCAGCAGCCGGACTAGCGACACAGATACGCAGTATTTT
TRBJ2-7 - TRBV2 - CASRWPGFSYEQYF TGTGCCAGCAGGTGGCCAGGCTTCTCCTACGAGCAGTACTTC
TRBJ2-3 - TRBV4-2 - CASSPKVGAFAEDTQYF TGTGCCAGCAGCCCAAAGGTCGGCGCGTTCGCTGAAGATACGCAGTATTTT
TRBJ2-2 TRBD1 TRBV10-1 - CASSDPGQGSTGELFF TGCGCCAGCAGTGACCCGGGACAGGGGTCCACCGGGGAGCTGTTTTTT
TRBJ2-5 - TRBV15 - CATNHRGYQETQYF TGTGCCACCAACCATAGGGGGTACCAAGAGACCCAGTACTTC
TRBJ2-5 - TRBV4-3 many CASSPTSWETQYF TGCGCCAGCAGCCCTACTAGCTGGGAGACCCAGTACTTC
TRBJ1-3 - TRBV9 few CASSVAPVLRGAGNTIYF TGTGCCAGCAGCGTAGCCCCGGTGTTGAGAGGGGCAGGAAACACCATATATTTT
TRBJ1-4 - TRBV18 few CASSPPSGREKLFF TGTGCCAGCTCACCACCGAGTGGGAGGGAAAAACTGTTTTTT
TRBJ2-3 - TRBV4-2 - CASSQGALDPTDTQYF TGTGCCAGCAGCCAAGGCGCCCTGGATCCCACAGATACGCAGTATTTT
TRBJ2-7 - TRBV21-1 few CASSAFIYEQYF TGTGCCAGCAGCGCATTTATCTACGAGCAGTACTTC
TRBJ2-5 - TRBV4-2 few CASSQGEGNQETQYF TGTGCCAGCAGCCAAGGAGAGGGGAACCAAGAGACCCAGTACTTC
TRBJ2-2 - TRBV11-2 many CASSLVAGAGRTRRGELFF TGTGCCAGCAGCTTAGTTGCTGGCGCAGGTCGTACCCGGAGGGGGGAGCTGTTTTTT
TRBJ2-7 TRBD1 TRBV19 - CASGAGGASYEQYF TGTGCCAGTGGGGCAGGGGGCGCTTCCTACGAGCAGTACTTC
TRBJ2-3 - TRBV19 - CASSPREGADTQYF TGTGCCAGTAGTCCCCGAGAGGGCGCAGATACGCAGTATTTT
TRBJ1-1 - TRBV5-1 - CASKLSDTEAFF TGCGCCAGCAAATTATCGGACACTGAAGCTTTCTTT
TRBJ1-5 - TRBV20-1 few CSARPLRGGTQGQPQHF TGCAGTGCTAGACCCCTGCGGGGGGGAACCCAGGGGCAGCCCCAGCATTTT
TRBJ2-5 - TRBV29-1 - CSVVRSVGEETQYF TGCAGCGTTGTACGATCGGTAGGGGAGGAGACCCAGTACTTC
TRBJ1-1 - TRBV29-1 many CSVVQTNTEAFF TGCAGCGTTGTCCAGACTAACACTGAAGCTTTCTTT
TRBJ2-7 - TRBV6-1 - CASNRPGMSSYEQYF TGTGCCAGCAACCGCCCGGGTATGAGCTCCTACGAGCAGTACTTC
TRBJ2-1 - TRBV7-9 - CASFGQGYNEQFF TGTGCCAGCTTCGGGCAGGGCTACAATGAGCAGTTCTTC
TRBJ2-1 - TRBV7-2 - CASSLTGFYNEQFF TGTGCCAGCAGCTTAACCGGGTTTTACAATGAGCAGTTCTTC
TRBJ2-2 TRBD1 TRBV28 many CASSPPGQRLAGELFF TGTGCCAGCAGTCCCCCGGGACAGAGGTTGGCCGGGGAGCTGTTTTTT
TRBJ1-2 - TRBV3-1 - CASSQPDGGINGYTF TGTGCCAGCAGCCAACCCGACGGAGGGATAAATGGCTACACCTTC
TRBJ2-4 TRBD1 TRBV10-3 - CAISGDRGAKNIQYF TGTGCCATCAGTGGAGACAGGGGTGCCAAAAACATTCAGTACTTC
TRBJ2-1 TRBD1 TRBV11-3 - CASSLSPRTGSYNEQFF TGTGCCAGCAGCCTGTCCCCCCGGACAGGGTCCTACAATGAGCAGTTCTTC
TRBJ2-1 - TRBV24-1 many CATSFGGSDEQFF TGTGCCACCAGTTTTGGTGGGAGTGATGAGCAGTTCTTC
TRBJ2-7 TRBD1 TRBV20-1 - CSARPPGQGYEQYF TGCAGTGCCCGACCGCCGGGACAGGGCTACGAGCAGTACTTC
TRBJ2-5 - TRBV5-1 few CASSLEPAPLETQYF TGCGCCAGCAGCTTGGAACCGGCCCCTCTAGAGACCCAGTACTTC
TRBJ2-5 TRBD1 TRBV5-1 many CASSLTGAEGETQYF TGCGCCAGCAGCTTGACAGGGGCCGAGGGGGAGACCCAGTACTTC
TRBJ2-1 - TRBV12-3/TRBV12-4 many CASSLRQVVTRPTGEQFF TGTGCCAGCAGTTTAAGACAGGTAGTGACGCGTCCTACTGGGGAGCAGTTCTTC
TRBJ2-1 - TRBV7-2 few CASSLARSANEQFF TGTGCCAGCAGCTTAGCGAGGAGCGCCAATGAGCAGTTCTTC
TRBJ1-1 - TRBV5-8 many CASSLQMRNTEAFF TGTGCCAGCAGCTTGCAGATGAGGAACACTGAAGCTTTCTTT
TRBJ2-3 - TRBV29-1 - CSVEDRLAVDTQYF TGCAGCGTTGAAGATCGTCTAGCTGTAGATACGCAGTATTTT
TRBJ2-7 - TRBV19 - CASSIGPGASYEQYF TGTGCCAGTAGTATAGGCCCCGGGGCTTCCTACGAGCAGTACTTC
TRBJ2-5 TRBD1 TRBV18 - CASSPRSDRGESQYF TGTGCCAGCTCACCACGGTCTGACAGGGGCGAATCCCAGTACTTC
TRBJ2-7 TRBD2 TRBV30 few CAWGGWTSPYF TGTGCCTGGGGGGGATGGACTAGCCCGTACTTC
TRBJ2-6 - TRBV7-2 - CASSLVGAGANVLTF TGTGCCAGCAGCTTAGTGGGGGCTGGGGCCAACGTCCTGACTTTC
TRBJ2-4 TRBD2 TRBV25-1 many CASSEFGGGLASKNIQYF TGTGCCAGCAGTGAGTTTGGGGGGGGACTCGCATCCAAAAACATTCAGTACTTC